The 4 T cell receptor beta chains presented below share a single source sample, sequenced in a study of T cells in tuberculosis. The assay was immunoSEQ multiplex PCR, and TCRdb's table has in-frame clones only and misses some. The sample lists approximately 46,000 clones, nearly 95% occurring once. Specified time point: new active TB diagnosis, blood taken before or within 7 days of starting treatment. The sequencing here drew on PBMCs, taken at tuberculosis diagnosis. The source of these receptors is an adult with tuberculosis.

The rearrangement joins TRBV11-1 to TRBJ2-1; D is unclear. The ends were cut back, 4 bases at V and 7 bases at J, with 8 bases in the middle. This CDR3 is 12 amino acids long. The germline V gene encodes CDR1 SGHAT and CDR2 FQDESV (reference sequence). The CDR3 here is CASSSSENEQFF. The CDR3 DNA is TGTGCCAGCAGCTCCTCTGAGAATGAGCAGTTCTTC.

DNA for the CDR3: TGTGCCTTCCTCGGGCCTCGAGGAGGGACTGAAGCTTTCTTT. It specifies CAFLGPRGGTEAFF. The genes are TRBV30 and TRBJ1-1; D is unresolved. CDR3 length equals 14 residues. Germline V gene sequence: CDR1 GTSNPN, CDR2 SVGIG (reference sequence). The germline V and J ends were trimmed by 7 bases and 5 bases, with 20 bases remaining between them.

The chain couples TRBV7-6 to TRBJ2-7; 7 bases fit TRBD1. The CDR3 is 15 residues long. The V and J ends lost 1 base and 4 bases, in that order; junction bases with no gene match: 7. Germline CDR1 SGHVS, CDR2 FNYEAQ. The CDR3 reads CASSLEEGASYEQYF. In DNA, the CDR3 is TGTGCCAGCAGCTTAGAAGAGGGGGCGAGTTACGAGCAGTACTTC.

The chain recombines TRBV27 with TRBJ2-7; the D gene is possibly TRBD1 (6 bases). The CDR3 has 14 amino acids. Trimming shortened V by 3 bases and J by 3 bases, and 12 bases separated the two germline ends. CDR1 and CDR2 from the germline V gene are MNHEY and SMNVEV (reference sequence). CDR3 protein: CASSFIRGDYEQYF. For the CDR3, the DNA is TGTGCCAGCAGTTTTATCAGGGGAGACTACGAGCAGTACTTC.